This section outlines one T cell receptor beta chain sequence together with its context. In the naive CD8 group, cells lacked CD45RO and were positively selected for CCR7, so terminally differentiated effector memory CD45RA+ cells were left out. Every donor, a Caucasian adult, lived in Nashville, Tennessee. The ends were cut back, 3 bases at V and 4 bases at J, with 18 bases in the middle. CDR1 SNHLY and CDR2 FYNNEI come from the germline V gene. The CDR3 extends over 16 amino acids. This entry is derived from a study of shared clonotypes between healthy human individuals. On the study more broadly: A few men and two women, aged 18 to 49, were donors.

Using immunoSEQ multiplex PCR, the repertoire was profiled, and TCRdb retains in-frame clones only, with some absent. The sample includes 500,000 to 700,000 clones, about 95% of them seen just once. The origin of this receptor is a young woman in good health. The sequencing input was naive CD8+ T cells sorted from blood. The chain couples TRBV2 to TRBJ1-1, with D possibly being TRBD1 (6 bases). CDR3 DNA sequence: TGTGCCAGCAGTGAGTTCCCCCCTACAGGGACCACTGAAGCTTTCTTT. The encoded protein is CASSEFPPTGTTEAFF.